These 13 T cell receptor beta chains came from one sample sequenced in a study of blood T cell repertoires in COVID-19. Profiled with immunoSEQ multiplex PCR; TCRdb holds only in-frame clones, not every one. This table holds more than 95,000 clones, about 90% found once. Material for sequencing was peripheral blood. These receptors all stem from a man aged 50 or older with COVID-19, enrolled during active disease.

In this sample, this clone turned up once. This sequence joins TRBV5-1 and TRBJ2-5, with 9 positions matching TRBD1. From germline, CDR1 is SGHRS and CDR2 YFSETQ. There are 14 residues in the CDR3. Trimming cost V 3 bases and J 5 bases; bases outside gene matches: 5. The CDR3 nucleotides are TGCGCCAGCAGCTCAGGACAGGGGATGGAGACCCAGTACTTC. The encoded protein is CASSSGQGMETQYF.

The chain carries TRBV4-1 and TRBJ2-5; 8 bases are shared with TRBD1. Germline V gives CDR1 MGHRA, CDR2 YSYEKL. With 4 bases clipped from V and 5 bases from J, the junction kept 6 bases outside the gene matches. The length of the CDR3 is 14 residues. CDR3 in amino acids: CASSRSQGAETQYF. The CDR3 DNA is TGCGCCAGCAGCCGAAGCCAGGGGGCTGAGACCCAGTACTTC.

The chain is built from TRBV27 and TRBJ1-3; D ambiguous. V dropped 10 bases and J dropped 0 bases, with 13 bases sitting between them. The germline V gene encodes CDR1 MNHEY and CDR2 SMNVEV (reference sequence). The CDR3 is made up of 14 amino acids. CDR3 region: CATRSLSSGNTIYF. CDR3 coding DNA: TGTGCCACCAGATCTTTGAGCTCTGGAAACACCATATATTTT.

The chain couples TRBV6-5 to TRBJ1-1; D is unresolved. The germline V gene has CDR1 MNHEY and CDR2 SVGAGI. Trimming took off 2 bases at V and 1 base at J, with 5 bases between the two ends. CDR3 length: 13 amino acids. The CDR3 here is CASSYTENTEAFF. In DNA form, the CDR3 reads TGTGCCAGCAGTTACACTGAGAACACTGAAGCTTTCTTT.

The chain combines TRBV7-6 with TRBJ2-5; tentative D call: TRBD2 (5 bases). V was shortened by 5 bases and J by 7 bases, with 32 bases between the two germline ends. The CDR3 extends over 19 amino acids. The germline V gene encodes CDR1 SGHVS and CDR2 FNYEAQ. CDR3 protein: CASSPSRVEGVLSVRTQYF. CDR3 DNA sequence: TGTGCCAGCAGCCCCTCAAGGGTAGAGGGAGTTCTTAGCGTAAGGACCCAGTACTTC.

The V gene is TRBV10-2, the J gene TRBJ2-7, with 9 nucleotides matching TRBD1. Trimming at V came to 7 bases and at J to 2 bases, leaving 9 bases not matched to a gene. The CDR3 runs to 15 residues. In germline, CDR1 is WSHSY, CDR2 SAAADI. CDR3 region: CASKTGTGPTYEQYF. The CDR3 DNA is TGCGCCAGCAAAACCGGGACAGGGCCCACCTACGAGCAGTACTTC.

A single count supports this clone. V gene TRBV5-1 combines with J gene TRBJ2-7; 10 positions match TRBD2. This CDR3 comprises 17 residues. V lost 4 bases to trimming and J lost 2 bases; unmatched junction nucleotides: 12. CDR1 SGHRS and CDR2 YFSETQ come from the germline V gene. The CDR3 DNA reads as TGCGCCAGCAGCACGGGACTAGCGAGCCAGGGTCCCTACGAGCAGTACTTC. Its translation is CASSTGLASQGPYEQYF. The full variable domain, its missing parts supplied by reference TRBV5-1 and TRBJ2-7, is KAGVTQTPRYLIKTRGQQVTLSCSPISGHRSVSWYQQTPGQGLQFLFEYFSETQRNKGNFPGRFSGRQFSNSRSEMNVSTLELGDSALYLCASSTGLASQGPYEQYFGPGTRLTVT.

The chain combines TRBV30 with TRBJ2-1; 10 bases line up with TRBD2. Germline lookup yields CDR1 GTSNPN and CDR2 SVGIG (reference sequence). V was clipped by 2 bases and J by 9 bases; unmatched bases: 10. The CDR3 extends over 15 amino acids. CDR3 coding DNA: TGTGCCTGGAGTACCCTTACAGCGGGAGGGACTGAGCAGTTCTTC. It codes for CAWSTLTAGGTEQFF.

This clone was picked up one time. J is TRBJ2-3 and V is TRBV28; TRBD2 matches 12 bases. The CDR3 length is 14 residues. With V trimmed by 5 bases and J by 4 bases, 1 base remained unmatched. Germline CDR1 MDHEN, CDR2 SYDVKM. This CDR3 reads CASSPSGRADTQYF. The CDR3 nucleotides read TGTGCCAGCAGTCCTAGCGGGAGGGCAGATACGCAGTATTTT.

This sequence joins TRBV11-2 and TRBJ1-2; D uncertain. Germline-derived CDR1 and CDR2 are SGHAT and FQNNGV. CDR3 size: 12 residues. Trimming removed 4 bases at V and 0 bases at J, with 3 bases between. The CDR3 DNA reads as TGTGCCAGCAGCTCGTCTAACTATGGCTACACCTTC. It encodes CASSSSNYGYTF.

The table lists this clone with a count of one. V is TRBV27 and J is TRBJ2-3; TRBD2 is a possible D gene (6 bases). The CDR3 is 15 amino acids. V shed 7 bases and J shed 0 bases, with 14 bases lying between them. CDR1 is MNHEY and CDR2 is SMNVEV in the germline V gene (reference sequence). The CDR3 bases are TGTGCCAGCACCCCGGGGGACGCAAGCACAGATACGCAGTATTTT. Its translation: CASTPGDASTDTQYF.

The rearrangement joins TRBV4-1 to TRBJ2-5; maybe TRBD2 (6 bases). There are 16 residues in the CDR3. The V gene lost 6 bases and the J gene lost 2 bases, with 19 bases spanning the gap. Germline CDR1 reads MGHRA; CDR2 reads YSYEKL. CDR3 protein: CASSPVGVAAQETQYF. CDR3 nucleotide sequence: TGCGCCAGCAGTCCGGTAGGGGTAGCGGCTCAAGAGACCCAGTACTTC.

This clone was counted only a few times. V usage is TRBV7-3 and J usage is TRBJ2-3, with a weak D call TRBD2 (6 bases). V dropped 2 bases and J dropped 6 bases, with 12 bases sitting between them. This CDR3 region has 14 residues. The germline V gene has CDR1 SGHTA and CDR2 FQGTGA. Here the CDR3 reads CASSLGGGADTQYF. The DNA of the CDR3 is TGTGCCAGCAGCTTAGGGGGAGGAGCGGATACGCAGTATTTT.